These 8 T cell receptor beta chains came from one sample sequenced in a study of regulatory T cells in long-lasting Graves disease (dated by TCRdb to the early 2020s). Reading the label with the study, this specimen's time point is: persistent/refractory GD, antithyroid drugs over 5 years with positive TRAb. For both TCR sequencing and RNA sequencing, RNA was extracted from PBMCs using TRIzol. Library preparation used multiplex PCR. Reads for this sample came from an Illumina HiSeq 4000. TCR beta libraries were built with iRepertoire HTBI primers and Arm-PCR amplification of CDR3 regions. Using fastp trimming at Q25 and MiXCR clonotype assembly, TCRdb reanalyzed the public sequencing data and kept in-frame beta chains. Each record represents a unique CDR3 protein, reported with the most common genes and DNA among its rows. The sample records some 440,000 distinct CDR3 sequences, 20% of which are singletons. Together, the top ten hold over 7.5% of the sample.

The sample in question was peripheral blood mononuclear cells (PBMCs), obtained when the disease was refractory, from a patient treated with antithyroid drugs. These receptor sequences come from a female donor with Graves disease.

The gene calls are TRBV7-9 and TRBJ2-2; maybe TRBD2 (7 bases). CDR3 size: 18 residues. Germline-derived CDR1 and CDR2 are SEHNR and FQNEAQ (reference sequence). V lost 4 bases to trimming and J lost 4 bases, with 22 bases between them. In nucleotides, the CDR3 is TGTGCCAGCAGCTCAACCGTCGGCCTCGGGGGGCTCACCGGGGAGCTGTTTTTT. Protein: CASSSTVGLGGLTGELFF.

This clonotype appeared many times. This chain joins TRBV6-2 or TRBV6-3 and TRBJ2-7, with 9 positions matching TRBD1. The CDR3 length is 16 residues. V lost 4 bases, J lost 2 bases, and 9 bases stayed unmatched. Per germline, CDR1 MNHEY and CDR2 SVGEGT. CDR3 bases: TGTGCCAGCAGTTCCCTTGAGGGGACAGGGACCTACGAGCAGTACTTC. It is translated as CASSSLEGTGTYEQYF.

V gene TRBV6-1 combines with J gene TRBJ2-7, with TRBD1 matching 7 bases. This CDR3 spans 13 amino acids. Unmatched junction bases numbered 4, after V lost 4 bases and J lost 4 bases. Germline CDR1 is MNHNS and CDR2 is SASEGT. The CDR3, as DNA: TGTGCCAGCAGTGGGGACAGTTTATACGAGCAGTACTTC. Its translation: CASSGDSLYEQYF.

This clonotype has more than one count but fewer than ten. One end of the junction does not line up with germline, which may come from a read error. The rearrangement joins TRBV6-5 to TRBJ1-1; D gene ambiguous. The germline CDR1 and CDR2 sequences are MNHEY and SVGAGI. This CDR3 has 15 residues. The CDR3 coding sequence is TGTACCAGCAGTTACCTGTCCCCCAGAGACACTGAAGCTTTCTTT. Amino acids: CTSSYLSPRDTEAFF.

V gene TRBV6-2 or TRBV6-3 combines with J gene TRBJ1-2, with 7 positions matching TRBD1. The germline V gene has CDR1 MNHEY and CDR2 SVGEGT. The CDR3 loop spans 13 amino acids. The V segment lost 4 bases and the J segment 8 bases; nucleotides outside the gene matches: 7. The CDR3 loop is CASSWEGASGYTF. CDR3 in DNA: TGTGCCAGCAGTTGGGAGGGGGCGTCCGGCTACACCTTC.

This clonotype appeared many times. This chain links TRBV28 with TRBJ2-7; 9 positions match TRBD1. The CDR3 runs 14 residues. The V gene's germline CDR1 is MDHEN and CDR2 SYDVKM. J was trimmed by 5 bases and V by 4 bases; bases with no gene match: 6. The CDR3 reads CASSSARTGDEQYF. The CDR3 DNA sequence: TGTGCCAGCAGTTCCGCTCGGACAGGGGACGAGCAGTACTTC.

About this clonotype: A read error is likely here: a far larger clone is one base away. The chain combines TRBV6-1 with TRBJ2-5; 7 positions match TRBD2. The V gene's germline CDR1 is MNHNS and CDR2 SASEGT. This CDR3 spans 15 amino acids. CDR3 loop: CATSVGTTTQGTQYF. CDR3 DNA sequence: TGTGCCACCAGTGTCGGGACTACCACGCAAGGGACCCAGTACTTC.

The chain joins TRBV11-2 to TRBJ2-7; D not resolved. CDR3 length equals 15 residues. Germline values: CDR1 SGHAT, CDR2 FQNNGV. V was pared by 2 bases and J by 5 bases, with 16 bases between. The CDR3: CASSLNPGPLHEQYF. Here the CDR3 DNA reads TGTGCCAGCAGCTTAAATCCCGGACCCTTGCACGAGCAGTACTTC. Together with reference TRBV11-2 and TRBJ2-7, the CDR3 gives the full variable domain: EAGVAQSPRYKIIEKRQSVAFWCNPISGHATLYWYQQILGQGPKLLIQFQNNGVVDDSQLPKDRFSAERLKGVDSTLKIQPAKLEDSAVYLCASSLNPGPLHEQYFGPGTRLTVT.